The clone carrying this T cell receptor (beta chain) was picked up a small number of times. Researchers amplified the TCR beta CDR3 regions from RNA transcripts. Researchers ran a first-round RT-PCR on the TCR CDR3 using the HTBI primer set. MiXCR was run by TCRdb on the multiplex PCR reads, yielding one entry per CDR3 protein. The sample yields about 770,000 distinct CDR3 sequences, around 20% seen once. These data originate in a study of T cells in Graves' hyperthyroidism and ophthalmopathy. For the study at large: Peripheral blood samples were taken at initial diagnosis, prior to any treatment.

Germline V gene sequence: CDR1 SGDLS, CDR2 YYNGEE. V shed 0 bases and J 7 bases; nucleotides not matched to a gene: 6. The CDR3 covers 15 residues. Orbital computed tomography, thyroid ultrasound, serum thyroxine and TRAb, and clinical symptoms together informed the diagnoses. PBMCs were obtained from 10 ml fresh peripheral blood. Sequencing used blood. J is TRBJ2-5 and V is TRBV9; 10 bases match TRBD2. This TCR was sampled from a woman aged 45 to 65 with Graves' hyperthyroidism that later progressed to Graves' ophthalmopathy. This CDR3 is CASSVVASGGGTQYF. CDR3 DNA: TGTGCCAGCAGCGTAGTGGCTAGCGGGGGAGGGACCCAGTACTTC.